Below are 14 T cell receptor beta chains sequenced from a single sample in a study of T cell repertoires in cytomegalovirus infection. TCRdb reprocessed the reads with MiXCR, giving one entry per CDR3 protein. The sample lists some 270,000 distinct CDR3 sequences, approximately 17% seen once, with less than 50% in the top ten. Sequences were obtained from CD8+ T cells from PBMCs. Every receptor here comes from a human donor in good health (CMV status not recorded). Some clones in this sample may be carry-over from other donors' samples.

This clonotype occurred many times. The chain has TRBV27 and TRBJ1-1; the D is unclear. The germline gives CDR1 MNHEY, CDR2 SMNVEV (reference sequence). V was trimmed by 0 bases and J by 2 bases, leaving 10 bases between them. The CDR3 is 15 amino acids. DNA of the CDR3: TGTGCCAGCAGTTTATCGATGGGAGGAAACACTGAAGCTTTCTTT. This sequence encodes CASSLSMGGNTEAFF.

There are many counts of this clonotype. The CDR3 DNA reads TGTGCCAGCCAGCTCCCCCCGAGGGAGCTGTTTTTT. Its translation is CASQLPPRELFF. This chain joins TRBV7-9 and TRBJ2-2; D not resolved. Germline CDR1 and CDR2: SEHNR and FQNEAQ (reference sequence). The length of the CDR3 is 12 residues. Trimming pared 8 bases from V and 9 bases from J, leaving 13 bases between.

This clonotype has at least ten counts. The chain combines TRBV6-2 or TRBV6-3 with TRBJ1-5, with 7 bases lining up with TRBD1. Trimming took 2 bases from V and 6 from J; bases not matched to a gene: 13. Germline V gene data show CDR1 as MNHEY and CDR2 as SVGEGT. The CDR3 has 17 amino acids. The CDR3 is CASSYLEVDRITQPQHF. In nucleotides, the CDR3 is TGTGCCAGCAGTTACCTCGAAGTGGACAGGATAACTCAGCCCCAGCATTTT.

This chain joins TRBV4-1 and TRBJ2-1; no reliable D call. Trimming took 4 bases from V and 3 from J, leaving 13 bases between them. This CDR3 spans 15 amino acids. The germline CDR1 and CDR2 sequences are MGHRA and YSYEKL. The CDR3 reads CASSPRESRYNEQFF. The CDR3 DNA is TGCGCCAGCAGCCCCAGAGAATCTCGCTACAATGAGCAGTTCTTC.

This clonotype was counted ten times or more. The chain has TRBV28 and TRBJ2-4, with D possibly being TRBD2 (7 bases). Between the trimmed V and J ends, which lost 5 bases and 9 bases, there was a span of 17 bases. Germline V gene data show CDR1 as MDHEN and CDR2 as SYDVKM. The CDR3 loop spans 14 amino acids. CDR3 sequence (DNA): TGTGCCAGCAGTCCCGAGGGGGGGGTGGGCATTCAGTACTTC. Translated: CASSPEGGVGIQYF. Combining the CDR3 with reference TRBV28 and TRBJ2-4 gives the whole variable domain DVKVTQSSRYLVKRTGEKVFLECVQDMDHENMFWYRQDPGLGLRLIYFSYDVKMKEKGDIPEGYSVSREKKERFSLILESASTNQTSMYLCASSPEGGVGIQYFGAGTRLSVL.

This clonotype has just a few counts. V gene TRBV7-2 combines with J gene TRBJ1-2; the D is unclear. The germline V and J ends were trimmed by 6 bases and 4 bases, with 9 bases remaining between them. Germline loops: CDR1 SGHTA, CDR2 FQGNSA. The CDR3 consists of 12 residues. DNA for the CDR3: TGTGCCAGCAGGGACGGCTTCTATGGCTACACCTTC. Translated: CASRDGFYGYTF.

This clonotype was counted ten times or more. The CDR3 region has the DNA TGTGCCAGCAGATATGGGACAGACTATAATCAGCCCCAGCATTTT. Translating gives CASRYGTDYNQPQHF. The genes are TRBV6-2 or TRBV6-3 and TRBJ1-5; 7 nucleotides agree with TRBD1. The V segment lost 6 bases and the J segment 4 bases; nucleotides outside the gene matches: 9. CDR1 and CDR2 from the germline V gene are MNHEY and SVGEGT. The CDR3 runs to 15 residues.

V gene TRBV28 combines with J gene TRBJ1-5; D possibly corresponds to TRBD1 (5 bases). V lost 6 bases to trimming and J lost 0 bases, with 12 bases between them. The CDR3 has 15 residues. CDR1 and CDR2 (germline): MDHEN, SYDVKM. CDR3 coding DNA: TGTGCCAGCAGAAAGAGACAGCTTAGCAATCAGCCCCAGCATTTT. This translates into CASRKRQLSNQPQHF. Looking up the rest from reference TRBV28 and TRBJ1-5 gives the full variable domain: DVKVTQSSRYLVKRTGEKVFLECVQDMDHENMFWYRQDPGLGLRLIYFSYDVKMKEKGDIPEGYSVSREKKERFSLILESASTNQTSMYLCASRKRQLSNQPQHFGDGTRLSIL.

This clonotype was observed many times. The V and J genes are TRBV11-2 and TRBJ1-2; D gene ambiguous. Germline V CDR1 and CDR2: SGHAT, FQNNGV. The CDR3 covers 14 residues. The V gene lost 2 bases and the J gene lost 2 bases, with 9 bases spanning the gap. CDR3 nucleotides: TGTGCCAGCAGCTTATCTCTGGGAAACTATGGCTACACCTTC. Amino acid sequence: CASSLSLGNYGYTF.

This clonotype showed up many times. This chain links TRBV12-3 or TRBV12-4 with TRBJ1-1; D is unclear. V gave up 2 bases and J gave up 3 bases, with 7 bases separating them. The CDR3 sequence is 13 residues long. The CDR3 region has the DNA TGTGCCAGCAGTTTAAAGTTCGACACTGAAGCTTTCTTT. This gives the protein CASSLKFDTEAFF.

This clonotype occurred a few times. The chain employs TRBV29-1 and TRBJ2-3, with no clear D. The CDR3 covers 14 residues. V dropped 1 base and J dropped 4 bases, with 12 bases sitting between them. CDR1 SQVTM and CDR2 ANQGSEA come from the germline V gene. CDR3 sequence: CSVEVGLQADTQYF. CDR3 DNA sequence: TGCAGCGTTGAAGTCGGCCTACAAGCAGATACGCAGTATTTT.

In its sample, this clonotype was seen many times. The CDR3 DNA follows: TGCGCCAGCAGCTTGGTCACAGGGCCCTCGTCTGGGGCCAACGTCCTGACTTTC. This encodes CASSLVTGPSSGANVLTF. J is TRBJ2-6 and V is TRBV5-1; D possibly corresponds to TRBD1 (6 bases). Per the germline V gene, CDR1 is SGHRS and CDR2 is YFSETQ. Trimming stripped 0 bases from V and 1 base from J, with 14 bases between. The CDR3 covers 18 residues.

The J gene is TRBJ2-3, the V gene TRBV28; 9 bases are shared with TRBD2. J gave up 2 bases and V 2 bases, and 11 bases lay outside the gene matches. The CDR3 is 18 amino acids. Germline CDR1 is MDHEN and CDR2 is SYDVKM. The CDR3 is CASSLGPEAGGATDTQYF. In nucleotides, the CDR3 is TGTGCCAGCAGTTTAGGGCCCGAAGCGGGGGGCGCCACAGATACGCAGTATTTT.

This clonotype was counted many times. The chain combines TRBV12-3 or TRBV12-4 with TRBJ1-5; 8 nucleotides align to TRBD1. The V segment lost 3 bases and the J segment 2 bases; nucleotides outside the gene matches: 18. The CDR3 has 20 residues. The CDR3 bases are TGTGCCAGCAGTTTCGAGACAGATCTAAGACAGGGGTACGGCAATCAGCCCCAGCATTTT. This sequence encodes CASSFETDLRQGYGNQPQHF.